These 28 T cell receptor beta chains came from one sample sequenced in a study of cytomegalovirus exposure and HLA in healthy donors. It was with 60 Vbeta and 13 Jbeta primers that the PCR ran. Sequenced by immunoSEQ multiplex PCR; TCRdb stores in-frame clones only, minus some. The profile shows some 150,000 clones, 80% of them singletons. Sequencing used PBMCs. The origin of the receptors is a woman aged 50 to 60 in good health and CMV-seronegative.

This chain connects TRBV5-6 to TRBJ2-7; TRBD2 is a possible D gene (6 bases). The germline gives CDR1 SGHDT, CDR2 YYEEEE. The CDR3 is 14 residues long. V gave up 3 bases and J gave up 4 bases, with 14 bases separating them. The CDR3 DNA reads as TGTGCCAGCAGCTGGGCGTCAGGGAGGTACGAGCAGTACTTC. Its translation is CASSWASGRYEQYF.

The V and J genes are TRBV2 and TRBJ2-3, with D maybe TRBD1 (6 bases). The germline V and J ends were trimmed by 5 bases and 2 bases, with 17 bases remaining between them. This CDR3 region has 16 residues. Per the germline V gene, CDR1 is SNHLY and CDR2 is FYNNEI. The CDR3 loop is CASSRQVFGITDTQYF. CDR3 sequence (DNA): TGTGCCAGCAGTCGACAGGTCTTTGGGATCACAGATACGCAGTATTTT.

The chain is built from TRBV4-3 and TRBJ2-2, with a tentative D call TRBD1 (5 bases). Trimming removed 5 bases from V and 5 bases from J, with 15 bases in between. This CDR3 is built from 15 residues. From germline, CDR1 is LGHNA and CDR2 YSLEER. In nucleotides, the CDR3 is TGCGCCAGCAGCTCAGTAGGGGTTAAGACCGGGGAGCTGTTTTTT. This encodes CASSSVGVKTGELFF.

Only a few counts were recorded for this clone. The rearrangement links TRBV7-9 to TRBJ1-5; the match to TRBD1 covers 7 bases. The CDR3 sequence is 16 residues long. Germline lookup yields CDR1 SEHNR and CDR2 FQNEAQ (reference sequence). Germline trimming cut 1 base from V and 3 bases from J; bases unmatched to any gene: 6. The CDR3 loop is CASSLVHRGINQPQHF. The CDR3 coding sequence is TGTGCCAGCAGCTTAGTCCACAGGGGAATCAATCAGCCCCAGCATTTT.

V is TRBV28 and J is TRBJ1-2; the D is unclear. The ends were cut back, 7 bases at V and 4 bases at J, with 7 bases in the middle. The CDR3 spans 11 residues. CDR1 and CDR2 (germline): MDHEN, SYDVKM. CDR3 DNA sequence: TGTGCCAGCAAGAGCGGCTATGGCTACACCTTC. Protein product: CASKSGYGYTF.

The rearrangement links TRBV7-9 to TRBJ1-5, with 9 positions matching TRBD1. CDR1 and CDR2 from the germline V gene are SEHNR and FQNEAQ (reference sequence). The CDR3 has 18 amino acids. After removal of 4 bases from V and 0 bases from J, the junction contained 10 bases not matched to a gene. The CDR3 DNA reads TGTGCCAGCAGCTCCGGGACAGGGCACTCTTATAGCAATCAGCCCCAGCATTTT. Its translation: CASSSGTGHSYSNQPQHF.

This clone has a handful of counts. This sequence joins TRBV10-1 and TRBJ2-1, with D hard to call. The CDR3 spans 14 residues. Between the trimmed V and J ends, which lost 6 bases and 0 bases, there was a span of 9 bases. Germline V lookup: CDR1 WNHNN, CDR2 SYGVQD (reference sequence). CDR3 amino acids: CASRTASSYNEQFF. In DNA, the CDR3 is TGCGCCAGCAGAACCGCGAGCTCCTACAATGAGCAGTTCTTC.

The CDR3 here is CASSGRLNQPQHF. As DNA, the CDR3 is TGTGCCAGCAGTGGCCGACTAAATCAGCCCCAGCATTTT. The rearrangement uses TRBV2 and TRBJ1-5, with D hard to call. Trimming cost V 4 bases and J 4 bases, with 8 bases left between them. This CDR3 region has 13 residues. CDR1 is SNHLY and CDR2 is FYNNEI in the germline V gene.

In the case of this clone: Additional DNA sequences in this sample encode the identical CDR3. The chain combines TRBV6-5 with TRBJ1-1, with D possibly TRBD1 on 5 matching bases. The CDR3 extends over 15 amino acids. Germline CDR1 MNHEY, CDR2 SVGAGI. The V end was cut by 0 bases, the J end by 4 bases, with 12 bases between. Here the CDR3 DNA reads TGTGCCAGCAGTTACTCGAGGCAGGGTCGCACTGAAGCTTTCTTT. It specifies CASSYSRQGRTEAFF.

In this sample, this clone turned up a few times. This chain links TRBV6-6 with TRBJ2-2; 8 bases match TRBD2. The CDR3 consists of 16 residues. Looked up from germline, CDR1 is MNHNY and CDR2 is SVGAGI (reference sequence). V trimming: 5 bases; J trimming: 1 base; junction bases outside the gene matches: 6. The CDR3 sequence: CASSALLAGNTGELFF. The CDR3 DNA reads TGTGCCAGCAGTGCCCTGCTAGCGGGGAACACCGGGGAGCTGTTTTTT.

Comment on this clone: An end of the junction differs from the germline gene, which may be a read error. The genes are TRBV7-7 and TRBJ1-3; 8 positions match TRBD1. This CDR3 has 15 amino acids. The V gene's germline CDR1 is SSHAT and CDR2 FNYEAQ (reference sequence). As DNA, the CDR3 is TGTGCTAGCAGCATTACACAGGGGGCTGGAAACACCATATATTTT. It translates to CASSITQGAGNTIYF.

Only one count was recorded for this clone. The chain uses TRBV4-2 and TRBJ1-1; D is ambiguous. This CDR3 comprises 15 residues. V shed 1 base and J shed 6 bases, with 15 bases lying between them. The germline gives CDR1 LGHNA, CDR2 YNFKEQ. The CDR3 DNA sequence: TGTGCCAGCAGCCAAGTTGACAACGACAACCCTGAAGCTTTCTTT. Translation: CASSQVDNDNPEAFF.

The V call is TRBV7-9, the J call TRBJ2-1; D is uncertain. Germline V CDR1 and CDR2: SEHNR, FQNEAQ (reference sequence). Trimming stripped 2 bases from V and 0 bases from J, with 14 bases between. The CDR3 runs 17 residues. The CDR3 here is CASSLWSLPSSYNEQFF. CDR3 in DNA: TGTGCCAGCAGCTTATGGTCTTTACCGAGCTCCTACAATGAGCAGTTCTTC.

This clone appeared a single time. J is TRBJ2-1 and V is TRBV7-2; 13 bases are shared with TRBD2. V lost 5 bases to trimming and J lost 12 bases; unmatched junction nucleotides: 4. The CDR3 totals 13 residues. Germline CDR1 and CDR2: SGHTA and FQGNSA. The CDR3 protein is CASSPRTSGGQFF. CDR3 bases: TGTGCCAGCAGCCCTCGGACTAGCGGGGGGCAGTTCTTC.

The J gene is TRBJ2-1, the V gene TRBV27; TRBD1 aligns across 7 bases. The CDR3 totals 14 residues. The V gene end was trimmed by 4 bases and the J gene end by 7 bases; junction bases not matched to a gene: 7. CDR1 and CDR2 from the germline V gene are MNHEY and SMNVEV (reference sequence). DNA of the CDR3: TGTGCCAGCAGTTCGCAGAACAGGGGTAATGAGCAGTTCTTC. Translating gives CASSSQNRGNEQFF.

The DNA for the CDR3 is TGTGCCAGCAGACAAAGGCGACAGGGAAACACTGAAGCTTTCTTT. Translating gives CASRQRRQGNTEAFF. The V call is TRBV7-2, the J call TRBJ1-1, with 7 bases aligning to TRBD1. Germline loops: CDR1 SGHTA, CDR2 FQGNSA. The CDR3 extends over 15 amino acids. V gave up 6 bases and J gave up 2 bases; unmatched junction bases: 9.

This clone appeared a few times. This CDR3 is CAISESTGIREAFF. DNA for the CDR3: TGTGCCATCAGTGAGTCGACAGGGATACGAGAAGCTTTCTTT. The rearrangement joins TRBV10-3 to TRBJ1-1; 7 nucleotides align to TRBD1. In germline, CDR1 is ENHRY, CDR2 SYGVKD. CDR3 length: 14 residues. The V segment lost 0 bases and the J segment 8 bases; nucleotides outside the gene matches: 6.

This clone was counted only a few times. This chain connects TRBV9 to TRBJ2-3; tentative D call: TRBD1 (6 bases). Germline lookup yields CDR1 SGDLS and CDR2 YYNGEE. The V end lost 3 bases, the J end lost 1 base, and 12 bases lay between the germline ends. The CDR3 loop spans 15 amino acids. The CDR3 sequence is CASSERQDRTDTQYF. As DNA, the CDR3 is TGTGCCAGCAGCGAACGACAGGACCGCACAGATACGCAGTATTTT. Complete variable domain (other parts from reference TRBV9 and TRBJ2-3): DSGVTQTPKHLITATGQRVTLRCSPRSGDLSVYWYQQSLDQGLQFLIQYYNGEERAKGNILERFSAQQFPDLHSELNLSSLELGDSALYFCASSERQDRTDTQYFGPGTRLTVL.

This clone was recorded once. This chain connects TRBV29-1 to TRBJ2-5; D possibly corresponds to TRBD2 (5 bases). Per germline, CDR1 SQVTM and CDR2 ANQGSEA. This CDR3 spans 12 amino acids. V was cut by 1 base and J by 13 bases, with 16 bases left in between. The DNA for the CDR3 is TGCAGCGTTGAAGGGTCCGGGGTGGGCCGGTACTTC. Translated, it gives CSVEGSGVGRYF.

This clone was seen only a few times. This rearrangement joins TRBV7-9 to TRBJ2-2, with D perhaps matching TRBD1 (5 bases). Germline CDR1 is SEHNR and CDR2 is FQNEAQ (reference sequence). Deletions cut 3 bases from V and 8 bases from J, with 7 bases between. The CDR3 consists of 12 residues. CDR3 protein: CASSFRVGELFF. The CDR3 nucleotides are TGTGCCAGCAGCTTCAGGGTAGGGGAGCTGTTTTTT.

The chain links TRBV6-5 to TRBJ2-7; 7 nucleotides match TRBD1. V was clipped by 6 bases and J by 6 bases; unmatched bases: 14. The germline gives CDR1 MNHEY, CDR2 SVGAGI. The CDR3 covers 15 residues. The CDR3, as DNA: TGTGCCAGCAGCTGGCGACCTAACAGGGGAAGCGAGCAGTACTTC. This sequence encodes CASSWRPNRGSEQYF.

The V and J genes are TRBV6-6 and TRBJ1-5; 8 positions agree with TRBD1. Germline V gives CDR1 MNHNY, CDR2 SVGAGI (reference sequence). J lost 7 bases, V lost 0 bases, and 8 bases had no gene match. The CDR3 loop spans 16 amino acids. Here the CDR3 reads CASSYSGQGKGQPQHF. DNA for the CDR3: TGTGCCAGCAGTTACTCCGGACAGGGCAAAGGGCAGCCCCAGCATTTT.

This clone turned up a few times. The chain recombines TRBV2 with TRBJ2-1, with D unclear. Trimming took 7 bases from V and 4 from J, leaving 8 bases between them. Germline V lookup: CDR1 SNHLY, CDR2 FYNNEI. CDR3 length: 12 amino acids. CDR3 protein: CASKEQYNEQFF. Written as DNA, the CDR3 is TGTGCCAGCAAGGAGCAATACAATGAGCAGTTCTTC.

The V and J genes are TRBV27 and TRBJ2-7, with 10 positions matching TRBD2. Germline CDR1 MNHEY, CDR2 SMNVEV (reference sequence). The CDR3 runs 18 residues. The V gene end was trimmed by 4 bases and the J gene end by 2 bases; junction bases not matched to a gene: 14. CDR3: CASSSLRSTSGEAYEQYF. CDR3 DNA: TGTGCCAGCAGTTCCCTCCGTTCCACTAGCGGGGAGGCCTACGAGCAGTACTTC.

A few counts support this clone. The J gene is TRBJ2-7, the V gene TRBV21-1; the table's D gene call, TRBD1, was not cross checked with the DNA. TRBV21-1 is an annotated pseudogene. The CDR3 runs 17 residues. The CDR3 protein is CASSKDWYQGSSYEQYF. The CDR3 bases are TGTGCCAGCAGCAAAGATTGGTACCAGGGTTCATCCTACGAGCAGTACTTC.

The chain employs TRBV10-3 and TRBJ2-3, with D possibly being TRBD1 (6 bases). From germline, CDR1 is ENHRY and CDR2 SYGVKD. Trimming removed 6 bases at V and 5 bases at J, with 12 bases between. This CDR3 spans 13 amino acids. CDR3 region: CAIRGEGEDTQYF. CDR3 nucleotides: TGTGCCATCAGGGGCGAGGGGGAAGATACGCAGTATTTT.

V usage is TRBV7-2 and J usage is TRBJ2-1, with 8 bases matching TRBD2. Per germline, CDR1 SGHTA and CDR2 FQGNSA. The CDR3 extends over 14 amino acids. V lost 5 bases, J lost 6 bases, and 6 bases stayed unmatched. CDR3 sequence: CASSVSGIPNEQFF. The CDR3 DNA reads TGTGCCAGCAGCGTTAGCGGGATCCCCAATGAGCAGTTCTTC.

V and J are TRBV10-1 and TRBJ2-7; 11 nucleotides align to TRBD1. The ends lost 11 bases at V and 11 bases at J; junction bases unmatched: 11. CDR3 length equals 12 residues. CDR1 and CDR2 from the germline V gene are WNHNN and SYGVQD (reference sequence). In DNA form, the CDR3 reads TGCGCCGCTGACCCAAGGGACAGGGGGAAGTACTTC. It specifies CAADPRDRGKYF.